Listed below are T cell receptor beta chains from one sample, sequenced in a study of monozygotic twins with inflammatory bowel disease. TCRdb reprocessed the 5' RACE reads; each CDR3 protein has one entry and no DNA is given. The sample yields approximately 400,000 distinct CDR3 sequences, of which the top ten take up 2% to 3%. Material for sequencing was blood. These TCRs come from a human donor with ulcerative colitis or Crohn's disease, or a healthy co-twin of an affected twin (not recorded which). CDR3s include the opening cysteine and the closing phenylalanine or tryptophan. Each record gives: CDR3 length, J gene, V gene, CDR3 protein.

CDR3 length: 17; J gene: TRBJ1-2; V gene: TRBV10-3; CDR3 protein: CAISDPGTGKQNYGYTF
CDR3 length: 17; J gene: TRBJ2-3; V gene: TRBV19; CDR3 protein: CASSTQAGQASTDTQYF
CDR3 length: 14; J gene: TRBJ2-1; V gene: TRBV2; CDR3 protein: CASTFKVQGNEQFF
CDR3 length: 16; J gene: TRBJ2-1; V gene: TRBV5-4; CDR3 protein: CASSLGTSGIGNEQFF
CDR3 length: 17; J gene: TRBJ2-6; V gene: TRBV5-1; CDR3 protein: CASSLRDRTLGANVLTF
CDR3 length: 14; J gene: TRBJ1-2; V gene: TRBV7-2; CDR3 protein: CASSLGSPVGGYTF
CDR3 length: 13; J gene: TRBJ2-3; V gene: TRBV5-1; CDR3 protein: CASSSSLSDTQYF
CDR3 length: 12; J gene: TRBJ2-7; V gene: TRBV20-1; CDR3 protein: CSATSSPYEQYF
CDR3 length: 23; J gene: TRBJ2-5; V gene: TRBV25-1; CDR3 protein: CASSGSGRRTSGRGRGSQETQYF
CDR3 length: 14; J gene: TRBJ1-4; V gene: TRBV5-8; CDR3 protein: CASSSDRNNEKLFF
CDR3 length: 11; J gene: TRBJ2-2; V gene: TRBV20-1; CDR3 protein: CSALATGELFF
CDR3 length: 16; J gene: TRBJ2-2; V gene: TRBV14; CDR3 protein: CASSQWGPVPTRELFF
CDR3 length: 14; J gene: TRBJ1-1; V gene: TRBV7-2; CDR3 protein: CASSAGTVNTEAFF
CDR3 length: 16; J gene: TRBJ2-6; V gene: TRBV5-1; CDR3 protein: CASGGGLNSGANVLTF
CDR3 length: 15; J gene: TRBJ1-5; V gene: TRBV16; CDR3 protein: CASSQSIGGNQPQHF
CDR3 length: 13; J gene: TRBJ1-1; V gene: TRBV5-1; CDR3 protein: CASSRGENTEAFF
CDR3 length: 14; J gene: TRBJ2-5; V gene: TRBV19; CDR3 protein: CASSSDRFQETQYF
CDR3 length: 17; J gene: TRBJ2-7; V gene: TRBV4-1; CDR3 protein: CASSQAWGSGRSNEQYF
CDR3 length: 16; J gene: TRBJ1-2; V gene: TRBV7-9; CDR3 protein: CASSLPTKGSNYGYTF
CDR3 length: 15; J gene: TRBJ2-4; V gene: TRBV18; CDR3 protein: CASSTGDRGTDIQYF
CDR3 length: 13; J gene: TRBJ2-3; V gene: TRBV7-8; CDR3 protein: CASSARDPRTQYF
CDR3 length: 15; J gene: TRBJ2-3; V gene: TRBV5-5; CDR3 protein: CASSLRTGSTDTQYF
CDR3 length: 15; J gene: TRBJ1-4; V gene: TRBV19; CDR3 protein: CASSNRATTNEKLFF
CDR3 length: 15; J gene: TRBJ2-7; V gene: TRBV28; CDR3 protein: CASSFLREGYHEQYF
CDR3 length: 14; J gene: TRBJ1-5; V gene: TRBV20-1; CDR3 protein: CSARQSGGGQPQHF
CDR3 length: 15; J gene: TRBJ2-7; V gene: TRBV19; CDR3 protein: CASSTSGTLSYEQYF
CDR3 length: 20; J gene: TRBJ1-3; V gene: TRBV4-1; CDR3 protein: CASSQDGRLRIGSSGNTIYF
CDR3 length: 15; J gene: TRBJ1-2; V gene: TRBV5-1; CDR3 protein: CASSPTTGRSYGYTF
CDR3 length: 14; J gene: TRBJ1-5; V gene: TRBV20-1; CDR3 protein: CSATQRVGDQPQHF
CDR3 length: 15; J gene: TRBJ2-5; V gene: TRBV9; CDR3 protein: CASSVGTTDRETQYF
CDR3 length: 15; J gene: TRBJ2-5; V gene: TRBV27; CDR3 protein: CASRGAGQAAETQYF
CDR3 length: 16; J gene: TRBJ2-1; V gene: TRBV19; CDR3 protein: CASSPTGTGVGNEQFF
CDR3 length: 13; J gene: TRBJ2-1; V gene: TRBV5-6; CDR3 protein: CASSRLAFHEQFF
CDR3 length: 15; J gene: TRBJ2-3; V gene: TRBV7-3; CDR3 protein: CASSATSGQWGVQYF
CDR3 length: 15; J gene: TRBJ1-4; V gene: TRBV30; CDR3 protein: CAWSPAGTGGGKLFF
CDR3 length: 14; J gene: TRBJ2-5; V gene: TRBV9; CDR3 protein: CASSVGSGGETQYF
CDR3 length: 13; J gene: TRBJ2-6; V gene: TRBV20-1; CDR3 protein: CSAIPTGANVLTF
CDR3 length: 14; J gene: TRBJ2-2; V gene: TRBV10-3; CDR3 protein: CAISGSPNTGELFF
CDR3 length: 14; J gene: TRBJ2-7; V gene: TRBV7-9; CDR3 protein: CASSSLGERYEQYF
CDR3 length: 13; J gene: TRBJ1-1; V gene: TRBV11-2; CDR3 protein: CASSLVRASEAFF
CDR3 length: 14; J gene: TRBJ2-1; V gene: TRBV2; CDR3 protein: CATNRDRGTPEQFF
CDR3 length: 13; J gene: TRBJ2-6; V gene: TRBV20-1; CDR3 protein: CSAYHAGANVLTF
CDR3 length: 13; J gene: TRBJ1-1; V gene: TRBV12-3/TRBV12-4; CDR3 protein: CTSREGTNTEAFF
CDR3 length: 13; J gene: TRBJ2-1; V gene: TRBV3-1; CDR3 protein: CASSGTSVGWQFF
CDR3 length: 18; J gene: TRBJ2-1; V gene: TRBV6-1; CDR3 protein: CASSPPPGTSGRGNEQFF
CDR3 length: 16; J gene: TRBJ2-1; V gene: TRBV3-1; CDR3 protein: CASSHGLARPYNEQFF
CDR3 length: 14; J gene: TRBJ2-7; V gene: TRBV13; CDR3 protein: CASSPGTGHYEQYF
CDR3 length: 12; J gene: TRBJ2-7; V gene: TRBV29-1; CDR3 protein: CSAGTEIYEQYF
CDR3 length: 13; J gene: TRBJ2-3; V gene: TRBV18; CDR3 protein: CASSPRGSDTQYF
CDR3 length: 15; J gene: TRBJ2-1; V gene: TRBV12-1; CDR3 protein: CASSIYGDRYNEQFF
CDR3 length: 12; J gene: TRBJ2-2; V gene: TRBV4-1; CDR3 protein: CASMSQAGELFF
CDR3 length: 14; J gene: TRBJ1-6; V gene: TRBV10-2; CDR3 protein: CASSDRPLIIPLHF
CDR3 length: 14; J gene: TRBJ2-7; V gene: TRBV20-1; CDR3 protein: CSADAGGSRDEQYF
CDR3 length: 15; J gene: TRBJ2-7; V gene: TRBV11-2; CDR3 protein: CASSTDRGRSYEQYF
CDR3 length: 15; J gene: TRBJ2-1; V gene: TRBV7-3; CDR3 protein: CASSTSPSSHNEQFF
CDR3 length: 16; J gene: TRBJ2-1; V gene: TRBV28; CDR3 protein: CASSLTSPGLFNEQFF
CDR3 length: 16; J gene: TRBJ2-5; V gene: TRBV24-1; CDR3 protein: CATSDFGRRREETQYF
CDR3 length: 17; J gene: TRBJ2-1; V gene: TRBV2; CDR3 protein: CASSEVRLAGPYNEQFF
CDR3 length: 16; J gene: TRBJ2-3; V gene: TRBV6-5; CDR3 protein: CASSYYRGPSTDTQYF
CDR3 length: 13; J gene: TRBJ2-1; V gene: TRBV5-5; CDR3 protein: CASSLVIRNEQFF